The clone carrying this T cell receptor (beta chain) was detected once. Its antigen is as yet unknown. Here immunoSEQ multiplex PCR was the method, and the copy in TCRdb shows in-frame clones only, minus some. The table shows about 130,000 clones, with 70% to 90% occurring only once. V lost 4 bases, J lost 1 base, and 18 bases lay in between. This CDR3 region has 17 residues. Germline assignment: CDR1 LGHDT and CDR2 YNNKEL (reference sequence). The sample is drawn from a study of T cell responses to AZD1222 COVID-19 vaccine. Study-level findings and limits: Among spike-specific TCRs, nearly half reportedly target unmutated variant regions. Spike-specific TCRs gained breadth and depth after people received two AZD1222 doses. White British people made up most donors, females outnumbered males, and clonal diversity was possibly underestimated.

This chain links TRBV3-1 (or the pseudogene TRBV3-2) with TRBJ2-3, with a possible D match to TRBD2 (6 bases). The input for sequencing was peripheral blood, taken 28 days after the second AZD1222 dose. This receptor was obtained from an adult who received the AZD1222 COVID-19 vaccine. CDR3 DNA: TGTGCCAGCAGCCGGAGAACCACCACGGGGGGCACAGATACGCAGTATTTT. It yields the protein CASSRRTTTGGTDTQYF.